Below are 23 T cell receptor beta chains sequenced from a single sample in a study of OX40 agonist ivuxolimab in advanced cancers. TCRdb keeps only in-frame clones here, not all; method: immunoSEQ multiplex PCR. The table includes around 63,000 clones, more than 80% detected once. The source material was CD4+ or CD8+ T cells sorted from blood, sampled in a trial of the OX40 agonist ivuxolimab. Receptors were obtained from an adult with an advanced solid tumor such as melanoma, head and neck, liver or kidney cancer.

This clone was detected only a few times. The chain has TRBV7-2 and TRBJ2-1, with 15 bases lining up with TRBD2. This CDR3 is 16 amino acids long. The germline gives CDR1 SGHTA, CDR2 FQGNSA. J lost 12 bases, V lost 1 base, and 7 bases had no gene match. CDR3 loop: CASSLVTGTSGRRQFF. The CDR3 nucleotides read TGTGCCAGCAGCTTAGTCACCGGGACTAGCGGGAGGAGGCAGTTCTTC.

The genes are TRBV6-6 and TRBJ2-2; unclear D gene. Trimming took 0 bases from V and 3 from J, leaving 8 bases between them. The V gene's germline CDR1 is MNHNY and CDR2 SVGAGI (reference sequence). The CDR3 runs to 15 residues. The CDR3 reads CASSYSWADTGELFF. The CDR3 region has the DNA TGTGCCAGCAGTTACTCTTGGGCGGACACCGGGGAGCTGTTTTTT.

DNA of the CDR3: TGTGCCAGCAGCTTGGGACTAGCGCGGAACCATCAAGAGACCCAGTACTTC. This codes for CASSLGLARNHQETQYF. This chain uses TRBV5-6 with TRBJ2-5, with 8 bases fitting TRBD2. The V gene's germline CDR1 is SGHDT and CDR2 YYEEEE. This CDR3 is built from 17 residues. Trimming removed 0 bases from V and 2 bases from J; junction bases left unmatched: 9.

The CDR3 nucleotides read TGCGCCAGCAGCTTGGAACGGGGGGCGAACACTGAAGCTTTCTTT. This encodes CASSLERGANTEAFF. The gene calls are TRBV5-1 and TRBJ1-1, with D possibly matching TRBD1 (6 bases). The V gene lost 0 bases and the J gene lost 1 base, with 10 bases spanning the gap. Germline V lookup: CDR1 SGHRS, CDR2 YFSETQ. This CDR3 has 15 residues. The full variable domain, its missing parts supplied by reference TRBV5-1 and TRBJ1-1, is KAGVTQTPRYLIKTRGQQVTLSCSPISGHRSVSWYQQTPGQGLQFLFEYFSETQRNKGNFPGRFSGRQFSNSRSEMNVSTLELGDSALYLCASSLERGANTEAFFGQGTRLTVV.

In DNA, the CDR3 is TGTGCCAGAAGCTTGGAGGGGGCTGGCAATCAGCCCCAGCATTTT. Amino acid sequence: CARSLEGAGNQPQHF. The chain couples TRBV5-3 to TRBJ1-5, with 7 positions matching TRBD1. TRBV5-3 is given ORF status, its function remaining uncertain. Trimming cost V 0 bases and J 2 bases; bases outside gene matches: 2. The CDR3 is made up of 15 amino acids.

Comment on this clone: An end of the junction differs from the germline gene, which may be a read error. The genes are TRBV7-7 and TRBJ2-3, with no clear D. The CDR3 totals 15 residues. Germline V CDR1 and CDR2: SSHAT, FNYEAQ (reference sequence). CDR3 protein: CASSLSERESDTQYF. The CDR3 DNA is TGTGCTAGCAGCTTAAGCGAGCGAGAATCAGATACGCAGTATTTT.

This rearrangement joins TRBV10-3 to TRBJ2-7; 8 nucleotides line up with TRBD2. This CDR3 is 15 amino acids long. The V gene's germline CDR1 is ENHRY and CDR2 SYGVKD. Trimming removed 3 bases from V and 0 bases from J; junction bases left unmatched: 4. The CDR3 coding sequence is TGTGCCATCAGTGATAGCGGGACTCACTCCTACGAGCAGTACTTC. This encodes CAISDSGTHSYEQYF.

The chain has TRBV5-6 and TRBJ2-1; D is uncertain. Trimming took 0 bases from V and 2 from J, leaving 6 bases between them. Germline CDR1 and CDR2: SGHDT and YYEEEE. This CDR3 region has 14 residues. The CDR3, as DNA: TGTGCCAGCAGCTTGGAACAGACCTACAATGAGCAGTTCTTC. Translation: CASSLEQTYNEQFF.

J is TRBJ2-3 and V is TRBV7-2, with D possibly matching TRBD2 (5 bases). V lost 3 bases and J lost 9, with 13 bases in between. This CDR3 has 13 amino acids. Germline loops: CDR1 SGHTA, CDR2 FQGNSA. DNA of the CDR3: TGTGCCAGCAGCTTGAGGTTTAGCGACACGCAGTATTTT. Translating gives CASSLRFSDTQYF.

This clone was observed once. CDR3 sequence (DNA): TGTGCCAGCAGACTTACTAGCGGGGGCCTACATGAGCAGTTCTTC. Protein sequence: CASRLTSGGLHEQFF. The rearrangement uses TRBV11-2 and TRBJ2-1; 11 bases agree with TRBD2. The V gene's germline CDR1 is SGHAT and CDR2 FQNNGV. This CDR3 has 15 amino acids. V trimming: 6 bases; J trimming: 8 bases; junction bases outside the gene matches: 9.

The V call is TRBV19, the J call TRBJ2-1; 9 bases are shared with TRBD2. The CDR3 spans 15 residues. Unmatched junction bases numbered 10, after V lost 5 bases and J lost 8 bases. In germline, CDR1 is LNHDA, CDR2 SQIVND (reference sequence). The CDR3 DNA sequence: TGTGCCAGTAGTTGGGGGCTAGCGGGAATTGATGAGCAGTTCTTC. It encodes CASSWGLAGIDEQFF. The variable domain in full, with the rest retrieved from reference TRBV19 and TRBJ2-1, is DGGITQSPKYLFRKEGQNVTLSCEQNLNHDAMYWYRQDPGQGLRLIYYSQIVNDFQKGDIAEGYSVSREKKESFPLTVTSAQKNPTAFYLCASSWGLAGIDEQFFGPGTRLTVL.

V and J are TRBV18 and TRBJ1-1, with 8 positions matching TRBD1. CDR1 is KGHSH, CDR2 LQKENI, per germline. Unmatched junction bases numbered 3, after V lost 4 bases and J lost 2 bases. CDR3 length equals 14 residues. Here the CDR3 DNA reads TGTGCCAGCTCACGGACAGGGTACAACACTGAAGCTTTCTTT. The encoded protein is CASSRTGYNTEAFF.

Here the CDR3 DNA reads TGTGCCACCAGCAGCCCAGGGAACGAACAGCCCCAGCATTTT. Residues: CATSSPGNEQPQHF. J is TRBJ1-5 and V is TRBV15; tentative D call: TRBD1 (5 bases). Trimming stripped 3 bases from V and 7 bases from J, with 13 bases between. There are 14 residues in the CDR3. Germline V gene lookup returns CDR1 LNHNV and CDR2 YYDKDF (reference sequence).

The chain joins TRBV28 to TRBJ1-1; D is uncertain. The CDR3 extends over 12 amino acids. Trimming pared 3 bases from V and 6 bases from J, leaving 8 bases between. Germline V gene sequence: CDR1 MDHEN, CDR2 SYDVKM. The CDR3 loop reads CASSLKNSEAFF. In DNA, the CDR3 is TGTGCCAGCAGTTTGAAGAATTCTGAAGCTTTCTTT. Variable domain in full (rest from reference TRBV28 and TRBJ1-1): DVKVTQSSRYLVKRTGEKVFLECVQDMDHENMFWYRQDPGLGLRLIYFSYDVKMKEKGDIPEGYSVSREKKERFSLILESASTNQTSMYLCASSLKNSEAFFGQGTRLTVV.

The V gene is TRBV4-1, the J gene TRBJ2-3, with 11 bases aligning to TRBD2. Unmatched junction bases numbered 10, after V lost 6 bases and J lost 2 bases. Germline lookup yields CDR1 MGHRA and CDR2 YSYEKL. This CDR3 region has 17 residues. The CDR3 sequence: CASRPNVAGGATDTQYF. The CDR3 nucleotides read TGCGCCAGCAGACCTAACGTAGCGGGGGGGGCCACAGATACGCAGTATTTT.

This chain connects TRBV7-9 to TRBJ2-6; perhaps TRBD1 as D (6 bases). The V gene's germline CDR1 is SEHNR and CDR2 FQNEAQ (reference sequence). The CDR3 runs 16 residues. V lost 3 bases, J lost 2 bases, and 11 bases lay in between. The CDR3 DNA reads as TGTGCCAGCAGCTTGGCAGGGGCAGCTGGGGCCAACGTCCTGACTTTC. The encoded protein is CASSLAGAAGANVLTF.

For this clone: Other DNA sequences in this specimen translate into the identical CDR3. The rearrangement joins TRBV5-1 to TRBJ2-5; no clear D. The CDR3 totals 13 residues. In germline, CDR1 is SGHRS, CDR2 YFSETQ. The germline V and J ends were trimmed by 0 bases and 5 bases, with 8 bases remaining between them. Written as DNA, the CDR3 is TGCGCCAGCAGCTTGGCAGGCCGGGAGACCCAGTACTTC. Protein product: CASSLAGRETQYF.

The genes are TRBV6-5 and TRBJ1-4; TRBD1 agrees at 9 bases. This CDR3 contains 15 residues. The germline V gene encodes CDR1 MNHEY and CDR2 SVGAGI. Germline trimming cut 6 bases from V and 5 bases from J; bases unmatched to any gene: 7. The CDR3 sequence is CASRPGDRENEKLFF. CDR3 in DNA: TGTGCCAGCAGGCCCGGGGACAGGGAGAATGAAAAACTGTTTTTT.

The gene calls are TRBV27 and TRBJ2-2; D might be TRBD1 (6 bases). The CDR3 contains 15 residues. Between the trimmed V and J ends, which lost 2 bases and 0 bases, there was a span of 7 bases. Germline V gives CDR1 MNHEY, CDR2 SMNVEV (reference sequence). The CDR3 DNA follows: TGTGCCAGCAGTTTAGACAGGTCGAACACCGGGGAGCTGTTTTTT. This translates into CASSLDRSNTGELFF.

The rearrangement joins TRBV28 to TRBJ2-7; TRBD1 agrees at 10 bases. The CDR3 totals 16 residues. Germline CDR1 is MDHEN and CDR2 is SYDVKM. The trim removed 3 bases at V and 5 bases at J, leaving 10 bases unmatched. CDR3 nucleotides: TGTGCCAGCAGTTTGACCCCGGGACAGGGGTCGAACGAGCAGTACTTC. The encoded protein is CASSLTPGQGSNEQYF.

The chain combines TRBV28 with TRBJ1-5; a possible D gene is TRBD1 (5 bases). The CDR3 covers 14 residues. Trimming shortened V by 2 bases and J by 3 bases, and 8 bases separated the two germline ends. Looked up from germline, CDR1 is MDHEN and CDR2 is SYDVKM. CDR3 residues: CASSLTGYNQPQHF. The CDR3 nucleotides read TGTGCCAGCAGTTTAACAGGTTACAATCAGCCCCAGCATTTT. The full variable domain, its missing parts supplied by reference TRBV28 and TRBJ1-5, is DVKVTQSSRYLVKRTGEKVFLECVQDMDHENMFWYRQDPGLGLRLIYFSYDVKMKEKGDIPEGYSVSREKKERFSLILESASTNQTSMYLCASSLTGYNQPQHFGDGTRLSIL.

This clone showed up just once. The rearrangement links TRBV20-1 to TRBJ2-3; no clear D. This CDR3 has 11 residues. Germline assignment: CDR1 DFQATT and CDR2 SNEGSKA (reference sequence). The V end lost 2 bases, the J end lost 2 bases, and 2 bases lay between the germline ends. CDR3 loop: CSARPTDTQYF. The CDR3 DNA follows: TGCAGTGCTAGACCCACAGATACGCAGTATTTT.

Concerning this clone: This CDR3 is also generated by other DNA sequences in the sample. The chain joins TRBV5-1 to TRBJ2-1; 10 bases map to TRBD2. V lost 0 bases, J lost 4 bases, and 7 bases stayed unmatched. Per germline, CDR1 SGHRS and CDR2 YFSETQ. The CDR3 totals 17 residues. The CDR3 here is CASSLGLAGLSYNEQFF. The CDR3 DNA sequence: TGCGCCAGCAGCTTGGGACTAGCGGGCTTGTCGTACAATGAGCAGTTCTTC.